The T cell receptor (beta chain) under discussion was sequenced for a study of vaccination and CD4 T cells after COVID-19. Treatment specified: roughly ten-day PBMC culture with coronavirus spike peptide pools or control peptides (ViraFEST assay). The unexposed donor provided CD4+ T cells, which were taken before the COVID-19 pandemic (2011-2018). The assay that was used to sequence DNA from cultured CD4+ T cells was the Oncomine TCR Beta short-read assay. The template was genomic DNA from cultured CD4+ T cells. MiXCR, applied by TCRdb to the PCR reads, yields one record per CDR3 protein. The sample lists approximately 9,300 distinct CDR3 sequences, approximately 30% occurring once. About this clonotype: Its antigen is undetermined.

CDR3 length equals 17 residues. The ends lost 1 base at V and 4 bases at J; junction bases unmatched: 11. Per the germline V gene, CDR1 is SEHNR and CDR2 is FQNEAQ (reference sequence). Sequencing input: CD4+ T cells from blood, cultured in vitro. The clonotype originates from a human donor in good health. The V call is TRBV7-9, the J call TRBJ2-3; 7 bases agree with TRBD2. The CDR3 reads CASSLGSGAGKADTQYF. The CDR3 DNA reads as TGTGCCAGCAGCTTAGGATCGGGAGCGGGAAAGGCAGATACGCAGTATTTT.